The 15 T cell receptor beta chains below were found in one sample sequenced in a study of T cell repertoires in cytomegalovirus infection. From the reads, TCRdb called clonotypes with MiXCR, one entry per CDR3 protein. The sample consists of about 570,000 distinct CDR3 sequences, around 40% of them appearing once. These receptors are not linked to any known antigen. Sequences were derived from cultured PBMCs, sampled from culture after CMV antigen stimulation. Receptor source: a human donor in good health (CMV status not recorded). Some clones in this sample may be carry-over from other donors' samples.

The J gene is TRBJ2-7, the V gene TRBV12-3 or TRBV12-4; possibly TRBD1 for D (5 bases). The CDR3 extends over 16 amino acids. V gave up 8 bases and J gave up 0 bases, with 20 bases separating them. The CDR3 loop is CASPEGADQSSYEQYF. Written as DNA, the CDR3 is TGTGCCAGCCCCGAAGGGGCGGACCAAAGCTCCTACGAGCAGTACTTC.

This clonotype was counted many times. The rearrangement links TRBV7-2 to TRBJ2-2; tentative D call: TRBD1 (5 bases). Trimming cost V 3 bases and J 5 bases, with 7 bases left between them. Germline V gene lookup returns CDR1 SGHTA and CDR2 FQGNSA. The CDR3 consists of 13 residues. The CDR3, as DNA: TGTGCCAGCAGCTTCAGGGTTACCGGGGAGCTGTTTTTT. Amino acids: CASSFRVTGELFF.

The chain has TRBV2 and TRBJ1-5; D gene uncertain. Trimming left V 7 bases short and J 7 bases short, with 14 bases between. CDR3 size: 13 residues. In germline, CDR1 is SNHLY, CDR2 FYNNEI. The CDR3 protein is CASNRVEGQPQHF. CDR3 DNA sequence: TGTGCCAGCAACCGAGTCGAAGGCCAGCCCCAGCATTTT.

This clonotype has a handful of counts. The chain employs TRBV7-2 and TRBJ2-3, with a possible D match to TRBD1 (5 bases). Germline loops: CDR1 SGHTA, CDR2 FQGNSA. V lost 5 bases to trimming and J lost 0 bases, with 9 bases between them. The CDR3 sequence is 14 residues long. The CDR3 spells CASSLDKSTDTQYF. CDR3 bases: TGTGCCAGCAGCCTGGACAAAAGCACAGATACGCAGTATTTT.

The chain joins TRBV5-1 to TRBJ1-2; D might be TRBD1 (6 bases). Trimming took 7 bases from V and 1 from J, leaving 20 bases between them. Germline V CDR1 and CDR2: SGHRS, YFSETQ. The CDR3 extends over 16 amino acids. CDR3 protein: CASWDPDRPINYGYTF. CDR3 sequence (DNA): TGCGCCAGCTGGGACCCGGACAGACCAATTAACTATGGCTACACCTTC.

V usage is TRBV20-1 and J usage is TRBJ2-1, with a possible D match to TRBD2 (7 bases). CDR3 length: 17 amino acids. The ends were cut back, 6 bases at V and 7 bases at J, with 28 bases in the middle. Germline V lookup: CDR1 DFQATT, CDR2 SNEGSKA (reference sequence). Here the CDR3 reads CSASPMGGALSGNEQFF. In nucleotides, the CDR3 is TGCAGTGCCAGCCCTATGGGGGGGGCCTTATCGGGTAATGAGCAGTTCTTC.

The chain is built from TRBV7-2 and TRBJ2-3; tentatively, D is TRBD2 (6 bases). CDR1 SGHTA and CDR2 FQGNSA come from the germline V gene. The V end was cut by 0 bases, the J end by 10 bases, with 14 bases between. This CDR3 spans 14 amino acids. DNA of the CDR3: TGTGCCAGCAGCTTAGCGAAGGGAGGAATTGCGCAGTATTTT. Translation gives CASSLAKGGIAQYF.

V gene TRBV10-3 combines with J gene TRBJ2-5; D is undetermined. The V end was cut by 10 bases, the J end by 5 bases, with 14 bases between. Germline V gene lookup returns CDR1 ENHRY and CDR2 SYGVKD. This CDR3 has 12 residues. The DNA of the CDR3 is TGTGCCAGCCCGAGGTTCCGGGAGACCCAGTACTTC. Its protein product is CASPRFRETQYF.

The chain is built from TRBV7-9 and TRBJ2-7, with unresolved D. The germline V gene has CDR1 SEHNR and CDR2 FQNEAQ (reference sequence). The CDR3 has 14 residues. Trimming stripped 1 base from V and 2 bases from J, with 9 bases between. CDR3: CASSLEGRPYEQYF. In DNA form, the CDR3 reads TGTGCCAGCAGCTTAGAGGGTCGACCCTACGAGCAGTACTTC. The full variable domain, completed using reference TRBV7-9 and TRBJ2-7, is DTGVSQNPRHKITKRGQNVTFRCDPISEHNRLYWYRQTLGQGPEFLTYFQNEAQLEKSRLLSDRFSAERPKGSFSTLEIQRTEQGDSAMYLCASSLEGRPYEQYFGPGTRLTVT.

The chain carries TRBV11-2 and TRBJ2-5, with 13 bases matching TRBD2. This CDR3 has 21 residues. In germline, CDR1 is SGHAT, CDR2 FQNNGV. The junction had 18 bases not matched to a gene; V was cut back by 0 bases and J by 5 bases. The DNA for the CDR3 is TGTGCCAGCAGCTTAGACCTGCCCTGGACTACTAGCGGGGGGGCCCGGGAGACCCAGTACTTC. Its protein is CASSLDLPWTTSGGARETQYF.

This clonotype has at least ten counts. The chain employs TRBV7-2 and TRBJ1-1; no clear D gene. CDR3 length: 14 residues. V was shortened by 1 base and J by 0 bases, with 6 bases between the two germline ends. Germline CDR1 is SGHTA and CDR2 is FQGNSA. The CDR3 loop reads CASSLVGLNTEAFF. The CDR3 nucleotides read TGTGCCAGCAGCTTAGTAGGGTTGAACACTGAAGCTTTCTTT.

The rearrangement joins TRBV7-9 to TRBJ1-4; D is unclear. Germline V gene lookup returns CDR1 SEHNR and CDR2 FQNEAQ (reference sequence). Trimming removed 5 bases from V and 7 bases from J, with 17 bases in between. The CDR3 contains 15 residues. The CDR3 region has the DNA TGTGCCAGCAGCCGGACCTCCGGGGTGTCTGAAAAACTGTTTTTT. This gives the protein CASSRTSGVSEKLFF.

This clonotype was counted a few times. The chain uses TRBV7-2 and TRBJ2-6; D is unresolved. Trimming took off 5 bases at V and 2 bases at J, with 10 bases between the two ends. The CDR3 covers 15 residues. CDR1 is SGHTA, CDR2 FQGNSA, per germline. The CDR3 DNA sequence: TGTGCCAGCAGCATAACGGGCACTGGGGCCAACGTCCTGACTTTC. Translating it yields CASSITGTGANVLTF.

CDR3 protein: CASSWGVEQFF. DNA of the CDR3: TGTGCCAGCAGCTGGGGGGTTGAGCAGTTCTTC. V and J are TRBV6-2 or TRBV6-3 and TRBJ2-1, with a tentative D call TRBD2 (6 bases). The V gene's germline CDR1 is MNHEY and CDR2 SVGEGT. The CDR3 has 11 amino acids. Deletions cut 6 bases from V and 9 bases from J, with 9 bases between.

This clonotype was counted only a few times. The chain couples TRBV11-3 to TRBJ2-4; D remains ambiguous. The CDR3 has 14 amino acids. With 5 bases removed from V and 0 bases from J, the gap between germline ends came to 8 bases. Germline loops: CDR1 SGHNT, CDR2 YENEEA. The chain's CDR3 is CASSDPKAKNIQYF. CDR3 in DNA: TGTGCCAGCAGCGACCCAAAAGCCAAAAACATTCAGTACTTC.